Listed below are T cell receptor beta chains from one sample, sequenced in a study of early T cells in non-severe SARS-CoV-2 infection. In TCRdb, the 5' RACE reads were re-called with MiXCR into one record per CDR3 protein. The table shows around 70,000 distinct CDR3 sequences, with roughly 16% occurring only once. Input material: whole blood. These receptor sequences come from an adult who was a healthcare worker with PCR-confirmed SARS-CoV-2 infection or an uninfected control (not recorded which). The CDR3 runs from the conserved cysteine through the conserved F or W. A D gene is named only where the DNA matches it firmly. Not all rows give a size; the values are once, few, many and, for expanded clones, a class.

cdr3_nt	cdr3_aa	clone_size	v_call	j_call	d_call
TGCAGCGTTGTAAGCTCAGGCGGGCCCGAGCAGTTCTTC	CSVVSSGGPEQFF	NA	TRBV29-1	TRBJ2-1	NA
TGCGCCAGCGGCCCAGGGAGAGGAACTAATGAAAAACTGTTTTTT	CASGPGRGTNEKLFF	many	TRBV5-1	TRBJ1-4	NA
TGTGCCAGCAAAGCGGGAGGAGGGAACACTGAAGCTTTCTTT	CASKAGGGNTEAFF	many	TRBV2	TRBJ1-1	NA
TGTGCCAGCAGCCTGACAATACTTAATTCACCCCTCCACTTT	CASSLTILNSPLHF	few	TRBV11-2	TRBJ1-6	NA
TGTGCCAGCAGCCCCACAGGGGGCGGAGGGACCCAGTACTTC	CASSPTGGGGTQYF	NA	TRBV7-6	TRBJ2-5	TRBD1
TGTGCAACTTATGCTCCCTGGGCCTACAATGAGCAGTTCTTC	CATYAPWAYNEQFF	few	TRBV7-2	TRBJ2-1	NA
TGTGCCAGCAGCTTAGAGGTTGGAGAAAAACTGTTTTTT	CASSLEVGEKLFF	NA	TRBV11-2	TRBJ1-4	NA
TGTGCCAGCAGTTACTCGTCCGAATTCAACACTGAAGCTTTCTTT	CASSYSSEFNTEAFF	NA	TRBV6-5	TRBJ1-1	NA
TGTGCCAGCAGTCGAGTCGGGACAGGGGCAGAGACCCAGTACTTC	CASSRVGTGAETQYF	few	TRBV6-5	TRBJ2-5	TRBD1
TGTGCCAGCAGTTGGGACAGGGGGTCCTACGAGCAGTACTTC	CASSWDRGSYEQYF	NA	TRBV5-4	TRBJ2-7	TRBD1
TGTGCCAGCAGCTTAACAGATACGCAGTATTTT	CASSLTDTQYF	medium-sized	TRBV7-2	TRBJ2-3	NA
TGCGCCAGCAGCTTGGTGGGGGGCACGTATAATTCACCCCTCCACTTT	CASSLVGGTYNSPLHF	NA	TRBV5-1	TRBJ1-6	NA
TGCAGCGTTGAAGGAGGGGATTCGAACACCGGGGAGCTGTTTTTT	CSVEGGDSNTGELFF	few	TRBV29-1	TRBJ2-2	NA
TGTGCCAGCAGTTTAGCCACAGCCTACGAGCAGTACTTC	CASSLATAYEQYF	few	TRBV12-3/TRBV12-4	TRBJ2-7	NA